This T cell receptor (beta chain) was captured in a study of T cell responses to AZD1222 COVID-19 vaccine. Whole-study context: Second-dose intervals of approximately 4 or approximately 12 weeks were pooled. Study-wide results and limits: Donor demographics were predominantly white British with a female majority; clonal diversity may be underestimated.

Regarding this clone: The antigen remains undetermined.

Method: immunoSEQ multiplex PCR; TCRdb's copy keeps in-frame clones and lacks some. The top ten hold approximately 30% of the sample, which has approximately 80,000 clones, 75% to 90% seen once. The TCR comes from an adult in good health. The sample in question was peripheral blood, obtained on day 0 of AZD1222 vaccination.

The CDR3 is CASSGQSDNSPLHF. CDR3 in DNA: TGTGCCAGCAGTGGACAGAGTGATAATTCACCCCTCCACTTT. The gene calls are TRBV25-1 and TRBJ1-6, with D possibly matching TRBD1 (5 bases). Germline loops: CDR1 MGHDK, CDR2 SYGVNS. With 4 bases removed from V and 5 bases from J, the gap between germline ends came to 9 bases. CDR3 length equals 14 residues.